This entry lists 6 T cell receptor beta chains sequenced from one sample in a study of CD8 T cells in ankylosing spondylitis. Study findings and constraints: In ankylosing spondylitis blood, a motif of fewer than 10 highly homologous TCR beta variants appeared characteristic.

Their recognized antigens are unknown. TCRdb re-analysed the 5' RACE reads in MiXCR, keeping a single row per CDR3 protein. The sample includes about 750,000 distinct CDR3 sequences, under 20% of them seen just once. Sequencing used blood, either unsorted or a sorted T cell fraction (not recorded which). The receptors shown here come from a male donor with ankylosing spondylitis.

This clonotype occurred many times. The rearrangement joins TRBV20-1 to TRBJ1-6; tentatively, D is TRBD1 (6 bases). Germline CDR1 is DFQATT and CDR2 is SNEGSKA (reference sequence). The CDR3 sequence is 15 residues long. V was cut by 2 bases and J by 6 bases, with 14 bases left in between. The CDR3 nucleotides read TGCAGTGCTAGATCGGGGGGCGGCACTAATTCACCCCTCCACTTT. Residues: CSARSGGGTNSPLHF.

This clonotype appeared a few times. The V and J genes are TRBV12-3 or TRBV12-4 and TRBJ2-7; D ambiguous. V was cut by 3 bases and J by 2 bases, with 14 bases left in between. This CDR3 spans 15 amino acids. The CDR3 DNA sequence: TGTGCCAGCAGTTTTCGCGGCAGCCGTACCTACGAGCAGTACTTC. Protein sequence: CASSFRGSRTYEQYF.

This chain links TRBV12-3 or TRBV12-4 with TRBJ1-4, with a tentative D call TRBD1 (5 bases). V was clipped by 3 bases and J by 8 bases, with 13 bases between them. The CDR3 has 14 residues. The CDR3 region has the DNA TGTGCCAGCAGTTTGAGGGGAGAGGGGGAAAAACTGTTTTTT. This codes for CASSLRGEGEKLFF.

The rearrangement links TRBV30 to TRBJ2-7; D assignment may be TRBD1 or TRBD2 (5 bases each). The CDR3 sequence is 13 residues long. Germline CDR1 is GTSNPN and CDR2 is SVGIG (reference sequence). This CDR3 reads CALLSRGDYEQYF. In nucleotides, the CDR3 is TGTGCGCTTCTGTCAAGGGGAGACTACGAGCAGTACTTC.

This clonotype was counted between two and nine times. V and J are TRBV7-2 and TRBJ2-5, with a weak D call TRBD2 (5 bases). V was clipped by 1 base and J by 5 bases, with 14 bases between them. The CDR3 contains 15 residues. CDR1 is SGHTA, CDR2 FQGNSA, per germline. CDR3 nucleotides: TGTGCCAGCAGCTTAGGGTCGCTAGCCATGGAGACCCAGTACTTC. It yields the protein CASSLGSLAMETQYF.

The rearrangement links TRBV11-2 to TRBJ2-1; TRBD1 matches 7 bases. The germline V gene has CDR1 SGHAT and CDR2 FQNNGV. The CDR3 has 16 amino acids. V shed 5 bases and J 4 bases; nucleotides not matched to a gene: 11. The chain's CDR3 is CASSPRQGSFYNEQFF. CDR3 sequence (DNA): TGTGCCAGCAGCCCGCGACAGGGTTCCTTTTACAATGAGCAGTTCTTC.